This T cell receptor (beta chain) came from a study of cytomegalovirus exposure and HLA in healthy donors. Comments on this clone: Antigen unknown.

The study's findings and limits: In an earlier analysis, productive rearrangement rates for most beta V segments clustered near 87% or 30%. Common viral pathogens were later found to be apparently linked to several of the most significant clusters. CMV antigen specificity was confirmed in vitro for a few CMV-associated chains.

V lost 3 bases, J lost 9 bases, and 11 bases lay in between. Per germline, CDR1 SNHLY and CDR2 FYNNEI. This CDR3 region has 12 residues. A multiplex PCR was run with 60 Vbeta primers and 13 Jbeta primers. This table comes from immunoSEQ multiplex PCR, and its TCRdb copy is limited to in-frame clones, with some not included. The data show about 200,000 clones, approximately 86% seen once. The chain links TRBV2 to TRBJ1-1; no definite D call. This clonotype was obtained from a young woman in good health and CMV-seronegative. The sample consisted of PBMCs. Here the CDR3 reads CASSERASQAFF. The CDR3 coding sequence is TGTGCCAGCAGTGAGAGGGCCAGCCAAGCTTTCTTT. Full variable domain (rest looked up from reference TRBV2 and TRBJ1-1): EPEVTQTPSHQVTQMGQEVILRCVPISNHLYFYWYRQILGQKVEFLVSFYNNEISEKSEIFDDQFSVERPDGSNFTLKIRSTKLEDSAMYFCASSERASQAFFGQGTRLTVV.